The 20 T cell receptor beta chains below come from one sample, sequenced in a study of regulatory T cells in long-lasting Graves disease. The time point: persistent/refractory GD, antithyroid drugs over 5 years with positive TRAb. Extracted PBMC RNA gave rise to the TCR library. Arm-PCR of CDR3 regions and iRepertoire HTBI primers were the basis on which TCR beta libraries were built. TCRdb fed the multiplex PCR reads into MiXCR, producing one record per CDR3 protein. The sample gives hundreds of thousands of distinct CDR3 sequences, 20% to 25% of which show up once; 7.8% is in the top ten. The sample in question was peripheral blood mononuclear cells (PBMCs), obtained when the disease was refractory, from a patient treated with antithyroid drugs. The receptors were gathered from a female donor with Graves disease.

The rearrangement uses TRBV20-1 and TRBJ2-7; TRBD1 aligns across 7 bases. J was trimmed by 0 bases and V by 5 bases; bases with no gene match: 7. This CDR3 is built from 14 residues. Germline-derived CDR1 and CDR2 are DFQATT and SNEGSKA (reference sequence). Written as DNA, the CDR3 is TGCAGTGCTGCAACAGGGGTTTTCTCCTACGAGCAGTACTTC. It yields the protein CSAATGVFSYEQYF.

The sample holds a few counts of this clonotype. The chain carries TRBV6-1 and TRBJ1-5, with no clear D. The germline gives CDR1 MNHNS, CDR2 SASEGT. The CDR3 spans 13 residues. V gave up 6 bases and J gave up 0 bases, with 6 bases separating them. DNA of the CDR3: TGTGCCAGCAGAGACGGTAGCAATCAGCCCCAGCATTTT. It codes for CASRDGSNQPQHF.

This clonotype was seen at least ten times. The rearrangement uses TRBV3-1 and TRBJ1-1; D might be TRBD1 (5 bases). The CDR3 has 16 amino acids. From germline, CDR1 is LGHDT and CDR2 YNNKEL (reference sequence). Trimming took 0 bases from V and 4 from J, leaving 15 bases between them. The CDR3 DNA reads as TGTGCCAGCAGCCAAGATTTTGCGACAGAGGCCACTGAAGCTTTCTTT. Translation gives CASSQDFATEATEAFF.

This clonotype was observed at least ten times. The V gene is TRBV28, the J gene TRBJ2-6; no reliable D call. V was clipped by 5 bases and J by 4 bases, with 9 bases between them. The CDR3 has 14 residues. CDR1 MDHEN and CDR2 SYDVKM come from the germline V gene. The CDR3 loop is CASSLPWGANVLTF. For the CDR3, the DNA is TGTGCCAGCAGTCTCCCTTGGGGGGCCAACGTCCTGACTTTC. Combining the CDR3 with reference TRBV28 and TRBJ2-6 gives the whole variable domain DVKVTQSSRYLVKRTGEKVFLECVQDMDHENMFWYRQDPGLGLRLIYFSYDVKMKEKGDIPEGYSVSREKKERFSLILESASTNQTSMYLCASSLPWGANVLTFGAGSRLTVL.

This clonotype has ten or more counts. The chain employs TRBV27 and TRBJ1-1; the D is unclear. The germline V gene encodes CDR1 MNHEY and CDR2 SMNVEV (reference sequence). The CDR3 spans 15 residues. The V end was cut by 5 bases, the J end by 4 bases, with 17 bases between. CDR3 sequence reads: CASSPIPVGGTEAFF. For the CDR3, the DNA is TGTGCCAGCAGTCCAATACCGGTGGGAGGCACTGAAGCTTTCTTT.

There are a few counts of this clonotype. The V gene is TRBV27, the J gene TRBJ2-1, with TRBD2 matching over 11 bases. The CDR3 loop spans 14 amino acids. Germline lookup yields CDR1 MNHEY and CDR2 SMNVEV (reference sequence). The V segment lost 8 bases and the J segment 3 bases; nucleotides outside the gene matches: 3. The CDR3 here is CASHGTSGYNEQFF. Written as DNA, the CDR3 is TGTGCCAGCCACGGGACTAGCGGCTACAATGAGCAGTTCTTC.

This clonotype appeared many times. CDR3 coding DNA: TGTGCCAGCAGTCCCAGGACAGGGGCGGGGAGCTATGGCTACACCTTC. It specifies CASSPRTGAGSYGYTF. The chain combines TRBV27 with TRBJ1-2; 9 bases align to TRBD1. CDR3 size: 16 residues. V lost 5 bases, J lost 4 bases, and 11 bases stayed unmatched. The germline gives CDR1 MNHEY, CDR2 SMNVEV (reference sequence).

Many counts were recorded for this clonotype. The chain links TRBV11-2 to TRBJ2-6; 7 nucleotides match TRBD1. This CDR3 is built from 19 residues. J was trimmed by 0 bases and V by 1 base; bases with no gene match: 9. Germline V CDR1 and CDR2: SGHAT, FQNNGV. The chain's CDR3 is CASSLAPRGTPSGANVLTF. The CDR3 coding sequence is TGTGCCAGCAGCTTAGCACCCAGGGGGACACCCTCTGGGGCCAACGTCCTGACTTTC.

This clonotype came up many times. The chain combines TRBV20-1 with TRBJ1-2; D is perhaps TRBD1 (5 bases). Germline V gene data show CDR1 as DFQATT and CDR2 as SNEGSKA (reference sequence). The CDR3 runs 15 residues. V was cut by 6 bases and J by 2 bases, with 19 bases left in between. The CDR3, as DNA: TGCAGTGCCCAGGAGAACAGGAACTTCAACTATGGCTACACCTTC. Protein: CSAQENRNFNYGYTF.

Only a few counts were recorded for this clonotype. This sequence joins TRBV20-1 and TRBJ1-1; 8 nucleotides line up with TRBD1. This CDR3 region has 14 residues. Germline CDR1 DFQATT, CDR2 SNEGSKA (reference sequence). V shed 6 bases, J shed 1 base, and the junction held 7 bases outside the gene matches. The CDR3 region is CSATGGRENTEAFF. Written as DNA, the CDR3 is TGCAGTGCCACAGGGGGACGGGAGAACACTGAAGCTTTCTTT.

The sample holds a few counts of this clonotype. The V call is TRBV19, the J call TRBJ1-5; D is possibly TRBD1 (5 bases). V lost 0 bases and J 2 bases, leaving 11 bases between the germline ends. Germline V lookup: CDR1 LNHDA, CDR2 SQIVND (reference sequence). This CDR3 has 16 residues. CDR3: CASSIEEGVGNQPQHF. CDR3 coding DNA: TGTGCCAGTAGTATAGAAGAAGGGGTTGGCAATCAGCCCCAGCATTTT.

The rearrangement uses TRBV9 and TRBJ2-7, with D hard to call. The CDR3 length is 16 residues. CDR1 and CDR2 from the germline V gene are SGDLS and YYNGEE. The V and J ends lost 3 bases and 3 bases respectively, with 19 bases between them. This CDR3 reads CASSASRHSPGYEQYF. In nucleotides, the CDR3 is TGTGCCAGCAGCGCTTCCCGACACAGCCCTGGCTACGAGCAGTACTTC.

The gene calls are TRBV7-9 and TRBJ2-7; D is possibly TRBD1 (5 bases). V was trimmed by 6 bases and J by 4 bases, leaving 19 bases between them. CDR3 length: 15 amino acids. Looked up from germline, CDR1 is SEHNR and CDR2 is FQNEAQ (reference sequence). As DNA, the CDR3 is TGTGCCAGCAGTGCTGGTCATGGGGCCTTATACGAGCAGTACTTC. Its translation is CASSAGHGALYEQYF.

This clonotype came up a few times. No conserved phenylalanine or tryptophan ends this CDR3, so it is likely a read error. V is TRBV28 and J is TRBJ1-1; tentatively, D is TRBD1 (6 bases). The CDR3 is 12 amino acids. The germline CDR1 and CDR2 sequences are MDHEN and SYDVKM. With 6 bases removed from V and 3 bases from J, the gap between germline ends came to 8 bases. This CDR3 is CASSGGYTEAFL. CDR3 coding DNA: TGTGCCAGCAGCGGGGGCTACACTGAAGCTTTCCTT.

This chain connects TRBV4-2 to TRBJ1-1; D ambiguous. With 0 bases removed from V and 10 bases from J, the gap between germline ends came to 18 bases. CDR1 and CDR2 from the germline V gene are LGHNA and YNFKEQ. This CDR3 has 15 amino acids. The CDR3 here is CASSQDLQSSRVAFF. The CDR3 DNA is TGTGCCAGCAGCCAAGACCTACAGTCCTCCCGGGTAGCTTTCTTT.

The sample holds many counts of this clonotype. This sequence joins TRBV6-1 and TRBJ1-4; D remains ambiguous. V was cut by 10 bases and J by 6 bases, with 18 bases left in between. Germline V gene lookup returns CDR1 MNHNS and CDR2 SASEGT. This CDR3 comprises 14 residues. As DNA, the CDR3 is TGTGCCACAAAACCCTTAGTGATGGATGAAAAACTGTTTTTT. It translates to CATKPLVMDEKLFF.

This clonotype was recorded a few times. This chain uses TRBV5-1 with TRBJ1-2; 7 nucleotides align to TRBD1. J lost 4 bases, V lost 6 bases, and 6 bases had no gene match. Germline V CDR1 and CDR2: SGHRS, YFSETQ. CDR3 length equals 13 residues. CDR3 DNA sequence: TGCGCCAGCAACGACAGGGTGGGCTATGGCTACACCTTC. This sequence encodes CASNDRVGYGYTF.

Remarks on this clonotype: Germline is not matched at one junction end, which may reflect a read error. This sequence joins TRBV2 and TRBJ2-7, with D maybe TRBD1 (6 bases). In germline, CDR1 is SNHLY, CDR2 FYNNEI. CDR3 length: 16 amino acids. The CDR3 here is CASSREQGRDSYEQYF. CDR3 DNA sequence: TGCGCCAGCAGCAGGGAACAGGGTAGGGACTCCTACGAGCAGTACTTC.

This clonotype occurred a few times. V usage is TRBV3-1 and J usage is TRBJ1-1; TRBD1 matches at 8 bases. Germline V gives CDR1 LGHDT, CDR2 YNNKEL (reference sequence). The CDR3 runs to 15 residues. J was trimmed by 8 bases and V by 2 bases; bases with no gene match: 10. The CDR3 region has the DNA TGTGCCAGCAGCCAATCCCGGACAGGGCCCCGAGAAGCTTTCTTT. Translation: CASSQSRTGPREAFF.

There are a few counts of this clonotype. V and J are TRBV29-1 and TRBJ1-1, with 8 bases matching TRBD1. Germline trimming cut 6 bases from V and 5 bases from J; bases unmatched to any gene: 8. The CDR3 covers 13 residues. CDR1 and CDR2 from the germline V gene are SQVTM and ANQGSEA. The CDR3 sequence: CSVVGQGGTEAFF. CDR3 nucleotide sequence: TGCAGCGTCGTTGGACAGGGAGGGACTGAAGCTTTCTTT.